This T cell receptor (beta chain) was sequenced during a study of CXCR3-negative and CXCR3-positive naive CD8 T cells. The overall study: For each library, about 1.5 +/- 0.3 million TRB reads were obtained, 130 million to 150 million in total.

Study-wide results and limits: Both naive subsets showed comparably high diversity, and memory CD8+ cells showed much lower diversity.

TRB cDNA was prepared as libraries by UMI-labeled 5' RACE. Following a re-call of the 5' RACE reads, TCRdb has one entry per CDR3 protein and lacks DNA. Found here are 100,000 to 150,000 distinct CDR3 sequences; the top ten clones hold approximately 0.5%. Germline-derived CDR1 and CDR2 are SGHNT and YENEEA. This CDR3 is 15 amino acids long. A remark on this clonotype: Its matching antigen is unknown.

CD45RO-CCR7+CD27+CD95- cells counted as naive CD8+ T cells. Source material: naive CXCR3- CD8+ T cells from blood. Specified subset: CD45RO-CCR7+CD27+CD95- naive CD8+ T cells lacking CXCR3 (TNR3-). The clonotype was recovered from a human donor in good health. Some clones in this sample may be carry-over from other donors' samples. This chain uses TRBV11-3 with TRBJ2-3; the D call of TRBD1 rests on TCRdb alone, since no DNA is present to check it. CDR3 region: CASGTRDSGADTQYF.